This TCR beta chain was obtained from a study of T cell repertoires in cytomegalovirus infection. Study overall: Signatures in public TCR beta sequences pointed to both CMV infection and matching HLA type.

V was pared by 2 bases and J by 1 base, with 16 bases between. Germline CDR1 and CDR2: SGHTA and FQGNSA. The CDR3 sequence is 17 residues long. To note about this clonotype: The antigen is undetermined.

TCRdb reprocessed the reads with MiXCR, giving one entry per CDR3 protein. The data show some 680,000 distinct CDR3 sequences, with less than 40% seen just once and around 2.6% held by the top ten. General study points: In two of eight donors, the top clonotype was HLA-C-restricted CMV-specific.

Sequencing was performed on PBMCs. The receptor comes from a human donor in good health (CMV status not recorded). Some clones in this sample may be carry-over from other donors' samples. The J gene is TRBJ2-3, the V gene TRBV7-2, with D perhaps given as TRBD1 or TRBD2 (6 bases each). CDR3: CASSLLPGGRRTDTQYF. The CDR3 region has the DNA TGTGCCAGCAGCTTATTGCCCGGGGGCCGTCGCACAGATACGCAGTATTTT.